Only a few counts were recorded for the clone carrying this T cell receptor (beta chain). Its antigen remains unknown. This CDR3 comprises 16 residues. V gave up 2 bases and J gave up 6 bases; unmatched junction bases: 8. CDR1 and CDR2 (germline): LGHNA, YSLEER. Through a sample-barcoded 5' primer and a J-beta primer mix, a second PCR was run for roughly 6 to 11 cycles. Each cDNA molecule carried a tag from a template-switch adaptor that contained 12 random nucleotides. TCRdb passed the 5' RACE reads through MiXCR, listing each CDR3 protein once. The data contain some 1.5 million distinct CDR3 sequences, 28% of them singletons. Isolation recovered at least 7 million PBMCs from every sample. This specimen belongs to a study of blood T cells in healthy people across ages. Overall study findings and caveats: It was the long-lived donors that had more naive CD4+ cells and higher diversity than aged donors.

Input material: blood. The TCR sequence derives from a woman in her 30s in good health. This sequence joins TRBV4-3 and TRBJ2-2; 8 bases are shared with TRBD2. The CDR3 here is CASSQPPGGEAGELFF. Written as DNA, the CDR3 is TGCGCCAGCAGCCAACCCCCGGGGGGGGAGGCCGGGGAGCTGTTTTTT.